This TCR beta chain was observed in a study of T cell changes during pregnancy in multiple sclerosis. Germline V gives CDR1 SQVTM, CDR2 ANQGSEA. The CDR3 is 14 residues long. Trimming at V came to 7 bases and at J to 8 bases, leaving 12 bases not matched to a gene. The protocol was immunoSEQ multiplex PCR, while the TCRdb copy is restricted to in-frame clones and leaves out a portion. Here the sample spans about 40,000 clones, less than 95% being singletons. This chain joins TRBV29-1 and TRBJ2-1, with TRBD1 matching 9 bases. The sequence was obtained from a female donor with multiple sclerosis, enrolled in a pregnancy study. Sequencing used peripheral blood, obtained in the third trimester of pregnancy. The CDR3 protein is CSGHRDRVDHEQFF. CDR3 bases: TGCAGCGGGCATCGGGACAGGGTTGATCATGAGCAGTTCTTC.